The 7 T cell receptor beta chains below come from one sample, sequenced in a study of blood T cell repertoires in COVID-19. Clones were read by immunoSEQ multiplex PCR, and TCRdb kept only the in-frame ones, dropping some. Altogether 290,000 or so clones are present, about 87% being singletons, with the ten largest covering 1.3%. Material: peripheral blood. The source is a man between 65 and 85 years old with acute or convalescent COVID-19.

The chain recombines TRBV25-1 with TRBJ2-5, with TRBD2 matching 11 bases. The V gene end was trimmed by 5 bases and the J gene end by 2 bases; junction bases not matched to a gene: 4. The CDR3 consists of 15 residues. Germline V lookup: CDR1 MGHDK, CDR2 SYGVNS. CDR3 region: CASSYGTSGQETQYF. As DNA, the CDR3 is TGTGCCAGCAGTTATGGGACTAGCGGTCAAGAGACCCAGTACTTC. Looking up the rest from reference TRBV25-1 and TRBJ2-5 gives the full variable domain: EADIYQTPRYLVIGTGKKITLECSQTMGHDKMYWYQQDPGMELHLIHYSYGVNSTEKGDLSSESTVSRIRTEHFPLTLESARPSHTSQYLCASSYGTSGQETQYFGPGTRLLVL.

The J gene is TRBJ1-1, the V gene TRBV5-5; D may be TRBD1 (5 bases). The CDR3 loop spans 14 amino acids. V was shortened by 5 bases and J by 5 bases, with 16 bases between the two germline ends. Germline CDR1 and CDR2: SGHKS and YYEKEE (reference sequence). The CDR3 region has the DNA TGTGCCAGCAGTCCTTATGGGGGGTGGACTGAAGCTTTCTTT. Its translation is CASSPYGGWTEAFF.

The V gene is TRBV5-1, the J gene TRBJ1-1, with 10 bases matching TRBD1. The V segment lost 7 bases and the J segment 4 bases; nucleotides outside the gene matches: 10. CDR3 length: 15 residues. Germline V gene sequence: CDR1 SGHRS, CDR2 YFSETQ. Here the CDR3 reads CASRPTGGAGTEAFF. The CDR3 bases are TGCGCCAGCCGACCGACAGGGGGCGCGGGCACTGAAGCTTTCTTT.

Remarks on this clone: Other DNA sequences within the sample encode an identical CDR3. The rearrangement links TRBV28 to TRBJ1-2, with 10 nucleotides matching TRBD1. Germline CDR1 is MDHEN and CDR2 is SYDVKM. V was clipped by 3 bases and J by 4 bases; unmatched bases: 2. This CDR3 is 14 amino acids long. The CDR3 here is CASSLGQGSYGYTF. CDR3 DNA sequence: TGTGCCAGCAGTTTGGGACAGGGGTCCTATGGCTACACCTTC.

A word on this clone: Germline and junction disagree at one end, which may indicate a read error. The DNA of the CDR3 is TGTGCCAGCAGTCGCGGGACCTATGATTCACCCCTCCACTTT. Its translation is CASSRGTYDSPLHF. The rearrangement links TRBV5-5 to TRBJ1-6; D is possibly TRBD1 (5 bases). Germline V gene sequence: CDR1 SGHKS, CDR2 YYEKEE (reference sequence). CDR3 size: 14 residues.

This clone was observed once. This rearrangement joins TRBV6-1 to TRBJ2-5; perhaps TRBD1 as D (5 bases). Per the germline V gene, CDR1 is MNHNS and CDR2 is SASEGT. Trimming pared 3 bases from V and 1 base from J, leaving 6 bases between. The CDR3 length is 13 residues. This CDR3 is CASSEGLQETQYF. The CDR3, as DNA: TGTGCCAGCAGTGAGGGGCTCCAAGAGACCCAGTACTTC.

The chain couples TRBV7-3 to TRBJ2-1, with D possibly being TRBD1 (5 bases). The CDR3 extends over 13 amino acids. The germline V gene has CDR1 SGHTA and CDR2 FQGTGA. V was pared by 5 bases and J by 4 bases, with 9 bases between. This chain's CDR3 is CASSTDRYNEQFF. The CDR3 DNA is TGTGCCAGCAGCACCGACAGATACAATGAGCAGTTCTTC.